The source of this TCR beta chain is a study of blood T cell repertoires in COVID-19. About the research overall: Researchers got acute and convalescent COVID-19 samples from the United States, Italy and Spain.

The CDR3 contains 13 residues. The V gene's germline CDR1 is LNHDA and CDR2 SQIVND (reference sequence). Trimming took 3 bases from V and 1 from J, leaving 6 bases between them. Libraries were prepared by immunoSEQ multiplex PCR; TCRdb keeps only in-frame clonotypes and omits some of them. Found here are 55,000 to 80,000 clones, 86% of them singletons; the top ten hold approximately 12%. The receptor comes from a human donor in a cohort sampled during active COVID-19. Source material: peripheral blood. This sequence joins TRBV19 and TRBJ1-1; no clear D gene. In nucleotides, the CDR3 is TGTGCCAGTAGTATGAGGCAGAACACTGAAGCTTTCTTT. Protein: CASSMRQNTEAFF.